Shown below are 28 T cell receptor beta chains from a single sample sequenced in a study of response to subunit inactivated influenza vaccine. TCRdb itself ran the RT-PCR reads through MiXCR, one entry per CDR3 protein. Found here are 750,000 to 850,000 distinct CDR3 sequences, approximately 18% of them singletons; the top ten hold about a tenth. Sequenced here: PBMCs from blood, sampled more than 4 days after vaccination. Every receptor here comes from a man aged 45 to 65 who received an inactivated influenza vaccine.

At least ten counts were recorded for this clonotype. This chain links TRBV11-2 with TRBJ2-7; TRBD2 agrees at 11 bases. V lost 3 bases, J lost 6 bases, and 13 bases stayed unmatched. Germline V gives CDR1 SGHAT, CDR2 FQNNGV. The CDR3 totals 17 residues. CDR3 loop: CASSLGLAAIPSGEQYF. CDR3 nucleotides: TGTGCCAGCAGCTTGGGACTAGCGGCGATCCCGTCGGGCGAGCAGTACTTC.

This clonotype was seen repeatedly, ten times or more. The chain uses TRBV7-2 and TRBJ2-3; a weak D match, TRBD2 (6 bases). V was clipped by 1 base and J by 3 bases, with 14 bases between them. Germline lookup yields CDR1 SGHTA and CDR2 FQGNSA. The CDR3 has 16 amino acids. The CDR3: CASSLEFWGRTDTQYF. CDR3 nucleotide sequence: TGTGCCAGCAGCTTAGAGTTTTGGGGGAGGACAGATACGCAGTATTTT.

The CDR3 coding sequence is TGTGCCAGCAGCTTACCCCCCCCCACCTACGAGCAGTACTTC. Translating gives CASSLPPPTYEQYF. The V and J genes are TRBV7-2 and TRBJ2-7; D gene ambiguous. This CDR3 is built from 14 residues. The germline V gene encodes CDR1 SGHTA and CDR2 FQGNSA. V gave up 2 bases and J gave up 2 bases, with 10 bases separating them.

This clonotype was counted many times. This rearrangement joins TRBV10-3 to TRBJ2-1; TRBD2 agrees at 11 bases. V was clipped by 4 bases and J by 9 bases; unmatched bases: 20. CDR3 length: 19 residues. Germline CDR1 ENHRY, CDR2 SYGVKD. The CDR3 region has the DNA TGTGCCATCAGTGGGCCCACTAGCGGGAGAAATATGGAGGTGGGTGAGCAGTTCTTC. Translated: CAISGPTSGRNMEVGEQFF.

This clonotype was observed a handful of times. The chain couples TRBV9 to TRBJ2-1; no clear D gene. The CDR3 is made up of 13 amino acids. V lost 4 bases and J lost 16, with 21 bases in between. Germline-derived CDR1 and CDR2 are SGDLS and YYNGEE. CDR3 region: CASSPTGLEYPFF. CDR3 coding DNA: TGTGCCAGCAGCCCAACGGGTTTGGAGTATCCCTTCTTC. The full variable domain, with the rest looked up from reference TRBV9 and TRBJ2-1, is DSGVTQTPKHLITATGQRVTLRCSPRSGDLSVYWYQQSLDQGLQFLIQYYNGEERAKGNILERFSAQQFPDLHSELNLSSLELGDSALYFCASSPTGLEYPFFGPGTRLTVL.

This clonotype was detected ten times or more. V gene TRBV11-2 combines with J gene TRBJ2-1; 11 positions agree with TRBD2. Germline V gives CDR1 SGHAT, CDR2 FQNNGV. This CDR3 has 19 amino acids. V lost 5 bases to trimming and J lost 3 bases; unmatched junction nucleotides: 15. CDR3 nucleotide sequence: TGTGCCAGCAGCCCATTTACCCCTTGGACTAGCGGGTTCTACAATGAGCAGTTCTTC. Protein product: CASSPFTPWTSGFYNEQFF.

This clonotype occurred many times. The chain links TRBV27 to TRBJ2-7; weak D call: TRBD2 (5 bases). CDR1 is MNHEY and CDR2 is SMNVEV in the germline V gene (reference sequence). V lost 6 bases, J lost 0 bases, and 18 bases lay in between. The CDR3 is made up of 16 amino acids. CDR3 coding DNA: TGTGCCAGCAGAGGAGGTGTTGCGATCAGCTCCTACGAGCAGTACTTC. This sequence encodes CASRGGVAISSYEQYF.

V and J are TRBV5-1 and TRBJ2-3, with 8 bases fitting TRBD2. The CDR3 sequence is 15 residues long. J lost 6 bases, V lost 0 bases, and 6 bases had no gene match. Per germline, CDR1 SGHRS and CDR2 YFSETQ. The CDR3 loop is CASSLVAGSADTQYF. The CDR3 DNA sequence: TGCGCCAGCAGCTTGGTAGCGGGGTCGGCGGATACGCAGTATTTT.

The V call is TRBV2, the J call TRBJ1-5; the match to TRBD1 covers 8 bases. Germline loops: CDR1 SNHLY, CDR2 FYNNEI. CDR3 length: 16 residues. V shed 6 bases and J 6 bases; nucleotides not matched to a gene: 13. The CDR3 DNA sequence: TGTGCCAGCAGCGTTCAAGGACAGGGCGTGGGTCAGCCCCAGCATTTT. Protein sequence: CASSVQGQGVGQPQHF. Full variable domain (rest looked up from reference TRBV2 and TRBJ1-5): EPEVTQTPSHQVTQMGQEVILRCVPISNHLYFYWYRQILGQKVEFLVSFYNNEISEKSEIFDDQFSVERPDGSNFTLKIRSTKLEDSAMYFCASSVQGQGVGQPQHFGDGTRLSIL.

The rearrangement uses TRBV11-2 and TRBJ1-6, with D tentatively TRBD1 (5 bases). Germline lookup yields CDR1 SGHAT and CDR2 FQNNGV. The ends were cut back, 7 bases at V and 7 bases at J, with 14 bases in the middle. This CDR3 region has 14 residues. The CDR3 bases are TGTGCCAGCACCCAGGGCGTGTGGAATTCACCCCTCCACTTT. Encoded protein: CASTQGVWNSPLHF.

The chain has TRBV20-1 and TRBJ2-4; TRBD2 aligns across 11 bases. The germline CDR1 and CDR2 sequences are DFQATT and SNEGSKA (reference sequence). Trimming removed 6 bases from V and 6 bases from J; junction bases left unmatched: 7. This CDR3 spans 14 amino acids. The CDR3 sequence: CSAQLAGARNIQYF. In DNA, the CDR3 is TGCAGTGCCCAACTAGCGGGAGCTCGAAACATTCAGTACTTC.

This clonotype was found many times. V usage is TRBV5-5 and J usage is TRBJ2-1, with TRBD1 matching over 8 bases. The CDR3 runs 15 residues. The germline V gene encodes CDR1 SGHKS and CDR2 YYEKEE (reference sequence). With V trimmed by 2 bases and J by 6 bases, 7 bases remained unmatched. CDR3 residues: CASSFSRGLRNEQFF. CDR3 coding DNA: TGTGCCAGCAGCTTCTCCAGGGGGCTTCGCAATGAGCAGTTCTTC.

At least ten counts were recorded for this clonotype. V usage is TRBV3-1 and J usage is TRBJ2-1; tentatively, D is TRBD1 (6 bases). Germline assignment: CDR1 LGHDT and CDR2 YNNKEL (reference sequence). The CDR3 has 14 residues. The V end lost 1 base, the J end lost 7 bases, and 11 bases lay between the germline ends. This CDR3 is CASSQGGRGNEQFF. The CDR3 DNA follows: TGTGCCAGCAGCCAAGGGGGGCGCGGGAATGAGCAGTTCTTC.

This clonotype showed up just a few times. The chain employs TRBV18 and TRBJ2-7; no definite D call. Between the trimmed V and J ends, which lost 0 bases and 6 bases, there was a span of 9 bases. CDR3 length: 13 residues. Per germline, CDR1 KGHSH and CDR2 LQKENI. CDR3 nucleotide sequence: TGTGCCAGCTCACCACCGACAACCCTCGAGCAGTACTTC. Its translation: CASSPPTTLEQYF.

As for this clonotype: With a much larger clone just one base away, this may be a read error. The V gene is TRBV27, the J gene TRBJ2-1, with TRBD1 matching over 10 bases. Germline lookup yields CDR1 MNHEY and CDR2 SMNVEV (reference sequence). The CDR3 sequence is 14 residues long. Trimming took 6 bases from V and 7 from J; bases not matched to a gene: 6. CDR3 nucleotides: TGTGCCAGCAGCAGCGGGACAGGGGTGAATGAGCAGTTCTTC. Protein: CASSSGTGVNEQFF.

The table lists this clonotype with a few counts. This CDR3 is CASGEWTDSETQYF. CDR3 DNA: TGTGCCAGCGGGGAGTGGACCGACTCGGAGACCCAGTACTTC. The V call is TRBV12-3 or TRBV12-4, the J call TRBJ2-5; D might be TRBD2 (5 bases). The CDR3 extends over 14 amino acids. V lost 8 bases, J lost 5 bases, and 18 bases lay in between.

In its sample, this clonotype was seen a few times. V is TRBV29-1 and J is TRBJ2-3; TRBD2 matches at 10 bases. With 1 base clipped from V and 6 bases from J, the junction kept 7 bases outside the gene matches. The CDR3 runs to 15 residues. CDR1 SQVTM and CDR2 ANQGSEA come from the germline V gene. DNA of the CDR3: TGCAGCGTTGAAGGGCTAGCGGGAGTTGTGGATACGCAGTATTTT. Encoded protein: CSVEGLAGVVDTQYF.

This clonotype was counted a few times. The gene calls are TRBV3-1 and TRBJ2-2; D is uncertain. Deletions cut 2 bases from V and 4 bases from J, with 8 bases between. The CDR3 spans 14 residues. The germline gives CDR1 LGHDT, CDR2 YNNKEL (reference sequence). CDR3 sequence: CASSQYPGTGELFF. DNA for the CDR3: TGTGCCAGCAGCCAATACCCAGGCACCGGGGAGCTGTTTTTT.

This clonotype was detected only a few times. The chain uses TRBV5-1 and TRBJ2-4; D possibly corresponds to TRBD2 (6 bases). Germline loops: CDR1 SGHRS, CDR2 YFSETQ. This CDR3 region has 14 residues. Trimming took off 5 bases at V and 8 bases at J, with 17 bases between the two ends. CDR3 in amino acids: CASSFGGRGDIQYF. CDR3 nucleotide sequence: TGCGCCAGCAGTTTTGGAGGGAGAGGGGACATTCAGTACTTC.

The gene calls are TRBV11-2 and TRBJ2-1, with D uncertain. The germline V gene has CDR1 SGHAT and CDR2 FQNNGV. The V gene lost 0 bases and the J gene lost 3 bases, with 6 bases spanning the gap. This CDR3 is 14 amino acids long. The CDR3 DNA sequence: TGTGCCAGCAGCTTAGATTCAGTCTACAATGAGCAGTTCTTC. Translating gives CASSLDSVYNEQFF. Complete variable domain (other parts from reference TRBV11-2 and TRBJ2-1): EAGVAQSPRYKIIEKRQSVAFWCNPISGHATLYWYQQILGQGPKLLIQFQNNGVVDDSQLPKDRFSAERLKGVDSTLKIQPAKLEDSAVYLCASSLDSVYNEQFFGPGTRLTVL.

The genes are TRBV7-2 and TRBJ2-7; D unclear. Trimming removed 4 bases at V and 2 bases at J, with 12 bases between. This CDR3 is 14 amino acids long. CDR1 and CDR2 (germline): SGHTA, FQGNSA. The CDR3, as DNA: TGTGCCAGCAGCTCGTACACGAAAACCTACGAGCAGTACTTC. Translation: CASSSYTKTYEQYF.

This clonotype has just a few counts. The V gene is TRBV6-2 or TRBV6-3, the J gene TRBJ2-3; no reliable D call. The ends were cut back, 7 bases at V and 3 bases at J, with 17 bases in the middle. The CDR3 has 15 amino acids. Germline V lookup: CDR1 MNHEY, CDR2 SVGEGT. Here the CDR3 reads CASNSRQPNTDTQYF. The CDR3 bases are TGTGCCAGCAATTCTCGTCAGCCTAATACAGATACGCAGTATTTT.

The chain combines TRBV7-2 with TRBJ2-4, with 7 bases matching TRBD2. There are 16 residues in the CDR3. In germline, CDR1 is SGHTA, CDR2 FQGNSA. V dropped 3 bases and J dropped 0; count of bases not matched to a gene: 5. The CDR3 region has the DNA TGTGCCAGCAGCTTGGCTAGCGGATTAGCCAAAAACATTCAGTACTTC. Its protein product is CASSLASGLAKNIQYF.

The chain uses TRBV10-3 and TRBJ2-3; TRBD2 matches 8 bases. The CDR3 totals 15 residues. The germline V gene has CDR1 ENHRY and CDR2 SYGVKD. Unmatched junction bases numbered 10, after V lost 6 bases and J lost 5 bases. The CDR3 sequence is CAISRAGAGGDTQYF. CDR3 DNA: TGTGCCATCAGCCGAGCGGGGGCCGGGGGAGATACGCAGTATTTT.

This chain uses TRBV4-2 with TRBJ2-5; unclear D gene. CDR3 length: 14 residues. Germline CDR1 is LGHNA and CDR2 is YNFKEQ. V lost 0 bases to trimming and J lost 5 bases, with 10 bases between them. As DNA, the CDR3 is TGTGCCAGCAGCCAAGATAAAGGGATGGAGACCCAGTACTTC. As protein: CASSQDKGMETQYF.

In its sample, this clonotype was seen a few times. The chain is built from TRBV27 and TRBJ2-7, with D possibly matching TRBD1 (6 bases). V was pared by 6 bases and J by 5 bases, with 20 bases between. The CDR3 loop spans 15 amino acids. Germline values: CDR1 MNHEY, CDR2 SMNVEV (reference sequence). CDR3 amino acids: CASSTLRGKKNEQYF. The CDR3 DNA reads as TGTGCCAGCAGCACTCTTAGGGGGAAGAAAAACGAGCAGTACTTC.

The chain links TRBV20-1 to TRBJ2-5; D may match TRBD1 or TRBD2 (6 bases each). This CDR3 region has 15 residues. Trimming pared 4 bases from V and 4 bases from J, leaving 19 bases between. Germline V lookup: CDR1 DFQATT, CDR2 SNEGSKA (reference sequence). CDR3 protein: CSATPKGGGGETQYF. Here the CDR3 DNA reads TGCAGTGCTACCCCCAAAGGGGGAGGAGGAGAGACCCAGTACTTC.

The genes are TRBV3-1 and TRBJ1-2; D is ambiguous. CDR3 size: 13 residues. The germline V and J ends were trimmed by 5 bases and 9 bases, with 16 bases remaining between them. From germline, CDR1 is LGHDT and CDR2 YNNKEL (reference sequence). CDR3 residues: CASSSPGRHRYTF. Here the CDR3 DNA reads TGTGCCAGCAGCTCACCGGGCCGACACCGCTACACCTTC.